This T cell receptor (beta chain) was sequenced in a study of cytomegalovirus exposure and HLA in healthy donors (dated by TCRdb to the late 2010s). The study in broad terms: In an earlier analysis of 587 of the donors, around 290 Gb of sequence data and about 110 million unique TCR beta sequences from approximately 180 million T cells were reported. An early release covering about 600 HLA-typed donors comprised approximately 300 gigabases of sequencing data and around 85 million unique TCR sequences. Of the approximately 400 genotyped donors, 65% to 90% fell in the genetic ancestry cluster associated with self-reported Caucasian donors. The study was designed to test whether signatures of past pathogen exposure could be identified by cataloging public T cell receptors. The study profiled the T cell repertoires of some 610 subjects by immunosequencing and related them to cytomegalovirus serostatus. Besides the first cohort of approximately 670 subjects, a separate validation cohort made up of 120 different subjects was used. High-throughput TCR immunosequencing, statistical association of individual TCRs with disease status, and machine learning were combined to predict cytomegalovirus infection status. In a later analysis, previously published TCR beta repertoires from 550 to 750 donors were re-analyzed and high-resolution HLA genotyping was added so that TCR occurrence patterns could be studied. Rather than using new phenotypic data, the later analysis identified candidate immune exposures from TCR beta sequences and from how often those sequences occurred across donors. To decide whether each TCR beta V gene segment behaved as functional or pseudogenic, an earlier analysis of fewer than 750 of the donors relied on high-throughput TCR beta sequencing. Alongside the repertoire data, information on donor age, sex, ethnicity and CMV serostatus was compiled. A later genetic analysis used genome-wide SNP genotypes for about 60% of the roughly 700 donors, treating that subset as a discovery cohort. Every discovery cohort repertoire had been produced on one sequencing platform. Both class I and class II loci were covered by HLA typing, at four-digit resolution. Typing coverage differed by locus: A, B, C, DRB1 and DQB1 were typed in roughly 620-630 donors, DQA1 in 500 to 550, DPA1 in around 610, and DPB1 in 450 to 480. Because of strong linkage in the cohort, 5 or 6 DR-DQ haplotypes were treated as single units for association and clustering. Among some 410 genotyped donors of the cohort, an average of around 240,000 unique TCR beta nucleotide sequences were sequenced per donor, roughly 18% of them non-productive.

About this clone itself: The specificity of this receptor is unknown. Per-base qualities were not stored, and no clone one base away is much larger.

Beyond this particular receptor, the publication reports: Sequencing depth was assumed to be roughly uniform across donors in the presence/absence analyses, though that assumption may not hold. At a false discovery rate of 0.05, a later analysis linked around 15,000 TCR beta sequences to specific HLA alleles. According to a later analysis, TCR association rates differed among HLA loci, with DRB1 alleles showing the most associated TCRs and HLA-C alleles showing the fewest. When HLA alleles, especially DR and DQ, strongly co-occurred, attributing TCR associations to individual alleles was difficult. A later genetic analysis associated a missense DCLRE1C variant with V-gene and J-gene trimming of TCR beta chains, and an independent cohort replicated the association. Cytomegalovirus status was reported to be diagnosed by the classifier with high specificity and sensitivity in both the original and validation cohorts. In this cohort, only TCR beta chains were sequenced, and detectable features were limited by the absence of alpha or paired-chain data. A group of highly shared sequence variants was considered likely to be a technical artifact of the sequencing pipeline. An earlier analysis of several hundred of the donors showed that most TCR beta V segments appeared in productive rearrangements either about 90% or about 30% of the time, which broadly matched IMGT annotations. Most TCR sequences were observed very rarely across donors, whereas some public TCRs were present in many individuals. Some IMGT-functional V segments, including TRBV6-2 and TRBV6-3, could not be told apart with the 87-base-pair reads, so those segments were excluded. A further reported finding was that TCR beta sequences accurately predicted the HLA-A and HLA-B alleles for most subjects in the first cohort. In the study, some 180 TCR beta chains were listed as associated with cytomegalovirus. Compared with equally common non-associated chains, HLA-associated TCR beta chains in a later analysis were more clonally expanded and had lower generation probabilities. Three of the identified cytomegalovirus-associated TCR beta chains were confirmed in vitro to be specific for cytomegalovirus antigens. Seventeen rarely observed V segments, including chromosome 9 orphons, were excluded from the earlier analysis of about 600 of the donors because counts were too low. HLA typing was unavailable for some donors at each locus, so association tests used only the typed subset. For the cohort, immune exposure information was limited to CMV serostatus. A later analysis reported that several top co-occurrence clusters appeared linked to parvovirus B19, influenza, CMV and Epstein-Barr virus. The authors suggested that the approach could potentially be generalized to other disease states and immunological phenotypes. According to a later analysis, most CMV-associated TCR beta chains appeared to be HLA-restricted, and the HLA associations seemed to be driven largely by CMV exposure. Linkage disequilibrium might explain the correlated functional status among segregating V segments, but an unknown experimental factor could not be ruled out. According to a later genetic analysis, donors in an Asian-associated ancestry cluster had fewer N-insertions in productive TCRs than the approximately 650-donor mean.

Reading the germline V gene gives CDR1 SQVTM and CDR2 ANQGSEA. The CDR3 covers 13 residues, taking in both the cysteine and the phenylalanine. Only CDR3 DNA remains: 39 bases, in frame from the first base. Trimming removed 4 bases from V and 4 bases from J, leaving 11 bases between the germline ends. The cohort consisted of some 730 healthy bone marrow donors. Cohort members were all nominally healthy when sampled, although unrecorded immune exposures were likely present. The donor was CMV seronegative and was included in the group of 352 seronegative cohort members. Every donor gave a peripheral blood sample, and the peripheral blood mononuclear cells from that sample were used for TCR beta sequencing. The Qiagen DNeasy Blood Extraction Kit was used to extract genomic DNA from the blood cell samples. The library was made by the immunoSEQ multiplex PCR assay. A mixture of 60 forward primers for TCR Vbeta segments and 13 reverse primers for TCR Jbeta segments was used in the multiplex PCR. A multiplex PCR assay on genomic DNA amplified the CDR3 region of rearranged TCR beta genes. The amplified TCR beta libraries were sequenced on the Illumina HiSeq System as 87-base-pair reads. The paper's data handling went like this. In a later analysis, tens of millions of unique TCR beta chains were counted across the 650 to 750 repertoires, and roughly 11 million of these chains were shared by at least two donors. A nearest-neighbor algorithm error-corrected the raw reads and collapsed the reads into unique sequences, merging closely related sequences to remove PCR and sequencing errors. V, D and J gene segments were assigned by aligning CDR3 sequences to IMGT reference sequences. For a sequence to be retained, a match of at least six nucleotides was required to both a V gene segment and a J gene segment. Rearrangements were called productive when the CDR3 lacked stop codons and stayed in frame with V and J; all others were non-productive. CDR3 was defined according to IMGT convention as the region running from the second conserved V-encoded cysteine to the conserved J-encoded phenylalanine. In an earlier analysis of just under 600 of the donors, sequences lacking an unambiguous match to a single V gene segment were excluded. An earlier analysis of a few hundred of the donors classified V segments as functional when productive rearrangements were above 56.7% and as segregating when the standard deviation between donors was above 5%. A statistical classification framework was developed to diagnose cytomegalovirus status using the catalog of TCR beta chain sequences. In a later analysis, V and J genes were assigned by comparing TCR nucleotide sequences against IMGT/GENE-DB human TR gene sequences. The TCRdist pipeline was used in a later analysis to assign CDR3 sequences and most-parsimonious VDJ recombination scenarios. A later analysis defined each TCR beta chain by its CDR3 amino acid sequence plus V-gene family, and excluded reads lacking a unique V-gene family. To address suspected cross-contamination and a sequencing artifact, a later analysis removed roughly 580 highly shared, low-generation-probability nucleotide sequences. In a later analysis, a clonal expansion index for each public chain was calculated from normalized within-repertoire ranks of inferred template counts. A later analysis computed generation probabilities with a VDJ recombination model fitted to out-of-frame rearrangements, and checked the results against IGoR. Hypergeometric tests were used in a later analysis to score TCR-TCR, TCR-HLA and TCR-CMV co-occurrence, with a repertoire-size bias correction applied to the TCR pairs. A later analysis estimated false discovery rates by permuting HLA or CMV assignments 20 times. In a later analysis, co-occurring TCRs were grouped using DBSCAN, and TCRdist sequence similarity was added for clustering within HLA-allele-positive subsets. For co-occurrence clustering, repertoires with fewer than 30,000 or more than 120,000 public chains were excluded, along with five repertoires with anomalous nucleotide sharing. In TCRdb, the immuneACCESS table is reduced to in-frame sequences with V and J assigned. These tables do not hold every clone; where another copy was compared, an unresolved V gene accounts for under half, and the others remain unexplained. Clone size and the V and J calls come from that table; the DNA yielded D and trimming. This sample has more than 95,000 clones in its table, and 75% to 80% of those were observed once. The ten largest make up roughly 4% of the sample.

The receptor was derived from a man aged 35-49 years in good health and CMV-seronegative. Input material: PBMCs. The chain employs TRBV29-1 and TRBJ1-5, with a weak D call of TRBD1 (5 bases match). The CDR3 here reads CSVVAGLNQPQHF. In nucleotides, the sequence is TGCAGCGTTGTGGCAGGGTTGAATCAGCCCCAGCATTTT.